The 26 T cell receptor beta chains below all came from one sample that was sequenced in a study of T-cell memory formation after mild COVID-19. TCRdb analysed the 5' RACE reads with MiXCR anew, one entry per CDR3 protein. The sample records 500,000 to 650,000 distinct CDR3 sequences, 20% to 25% being singletons. The sequenced sample was PBMCs or a T cell subset sorted from them (not recorded which). These receptors were collected from an adult woman who had mild COVID-19 (a few samples of this study predate the infection). Cell type and time point are not known.

As concerns this clonotype: One end of the junction is discordant with germline, which a read error may explain. The chain combines TRBV4-1 with TRBJ2-3, with D uncertain. Germline V lookup: CDR1 MGHRA, CDR2 YSYEKL. The CDR3 spans 15 residues. CDR3 sequence (DNA): TGCGCCAGCAGCCAAGATGAATTTTTGAGAGATACGAAGTATTTT. This sequence encodes CASSQDEFLRDTKYF.

The table lists this clonotype with many counts. The chain couples TRBV5-5 to TRBJ1-5; TRBD1 is a possible D gene (6 bases). Trimming shortened V by 1 base and J by 3 bases, and 11 bases separated the two germline ends. The CDR3 is 15 amino acids. CDR1 and CDR2 (germline): SGHKS, YYEKEE (reference sequence). The CDR3 coding sequence is TGTGCCAGCAGCTTGTTGGGACACTTCAATCAGCCCCAGCATTTT. The encoded protein is CASSLLGHFNQPQHF.

This chain joins TRBV12-3 or TRBV12-4 and TRBJ2-5; 7 nucleotides line up with TRBD1. The CDR3 sequence is 13 residues long. V was pared by 4 bases and J by 9 bases, with 8 bases of the junction left unmatched. The CDR3 protein is CASSSLLQGAQYF. CDR3 DNA: TGTGCCAGCAGTTCCCTCCTTCAGGGGGCCCAGTACTTC.

V and J are TRBV6-5 and TRBJ2-7; TRBD2 might be the D (6 bases). CDR3 length equals 13 residues. Germline CDR1 is MNHEY and CDR2 is SVGAGI. Trimming pared 4 bases from V and 6 bases from J, leaving 13 bases between. CDR3 coding DNA: TGTGCCAGCAGTTTGGGGGGAGCCCTCGAGCAGTACTTC. It encodes CASSLGGALEQYF.

The rearrangement joins TRBV5-1 to TRBJ2-3, with D tentatively TRBD2 (5 bases). Trimming pared 3 bases from V and 0 bases from J, leaving 14 bases between. The CDR3 runs 16 residues. Per germline, CDR1 SGHRS and CDR2 YFSETQ. The CDR3 nucleotides are TGCGCCAGCAGCTCCACGATCGGGGTGAGCACAGATACGCAGTATTTT. Its protein is CASSSTIGVSTDTQYF.

The table lists this clonotype with a few counts. The DNA for the CDR3 is TGCGCCAGCAGCTTGGGAGGTCTTGCGGGGCAGTACTTC. Its translation: CASSLGGLAGQYF. The chain has TRBV5-1 and TRBJ2-5; possibly TRBD2 for D (6 bases). The CDR3 is 13 amino acids. From germline, CDR1 is SGHRS and CDR2 YFSETQ. Trimming stripped 0 bases from V and 11 bases from J, with 14 bases between. Drawing the rest from reference TRBV5-1 and TRBJ2-5, the complete variable domain is KAGVTQTPRYLIKTRGQQVTLSCSPISGHRSVSWYQQTPGQGLQFLFEYFSETQRNKGNFPGRFSGRQFSNSRSEMNVSTLELGDSALYLCASSLGGLAGQYFGPGTRLLVL.

The chain has TRBV6-1 and TRBJ1-1, with D possibly matching TRBD1 (6 bases). CDR1 is MNHNS, CDR2 SASEGT, per germline. V lost 6 bases and J 5 bases, leaving 13 bases between the germline ends. The CDR3 covers 13 residues. CDR3 residues: CASRSQGKTEAFF. In DNA form, the CDR3 reads TGTGCCAGCAGATCTCAGGGGAAAACTGAAGCTTTCTTT.

This clonotype showed up just a few times. The genes are TRBV5-6 and TRBJ1-2, with no clear D. This CDR3 is built from 14 residues. Trimming stripped 0 bases from V and 8 bases from J, with 14 bases between. Germline V lookup: CDR1 SGHDT, CDR2 YYEEEE. The CDR3 region has the DNA TGTGCCAGCAGCTTGGGGTCACCTACGGTCGGCTACACCTTC. Its protein is CASSLGSPTVGYTF.

The rearrangement links TRBV7-9 to TRBJ1-2; D call uncertain. The CDR3 totals 13 residues. Trimming removed 4 bases from V and 8 bases from J, with 14 bases in between. Germline lookup yields CDR1 SEHNR and CDR2 FQNEAQ (reference sequence). The CDR3 DNA is TGTGCCAGCAGCTCGATTCTAGGTGGGGGCTACACCTTC. Amino acid sequence: CASSSILGGGYTF.

The chain joins TRBV7-8 to TRBJ2-7, with D perhaps matching TRBD1 (6 bases). CDR3 size: 17 residues. The V gene's germline CDR1 is SGHVS and CDR2 FQNEAQ. The V end lost 0 bases, the J end lost 2 bases, and 17 bases lay between the germline ends. The CDR3, as DNA: TGTGCCAGCAGCTTAGCGGGAGCAGGGGTGCTAACCTACGAGCAGTACTTC. Its translation is CASSLAGAGVLTYEQYF.

This CDR3 is CASSLTTGGQASYEQYF. The CDR3 bases are TGCGCCAGCAGCTTGACAACGGGCGGACAGGCTTCCTACGAGCAGTACTTC. The chain joins TRBV5-1 to TRBJ2-7; 7 bases map to TRBD1. Per the germline V gene, CDR1 is SGHRS and CDR2 is YFSETQ. V shed 1 base, J shed 1 base, and the junction held 11 bases outside the gene matches. The CDR3 is 17 residues long.

The chain is built from TRBV24-1 and TRBJ2-6, with TRBD1 matching 9 bases. This CDR3 is built from 16 residues. V was clipped by 3 bases and J by 1 base; unmatched bases: 0. The germline V gene has CDR1 KGHDR and CDR2 SFDVKD. DNA of the CDR3: TGTGCCACCAGTGATGACAGGGGGTCTGGGGCCAACGTCCTGACTTTC. As protein: CATSDDRGSGANVLTF.

J is TRBJ2-5 and V is TRBV18; D gene ambiguous. Trimming took 1 base from V and 5 from J, leaving 5 bases between them. The germline CDR1 and CDR2 sequences are KGHSH and LQKENI. There are 12 residues in the CDR3. The CDR3 loop reads CASSPRHETQYF. CDR3 sequence (DNA): TGTGCCAGCTCACCACGGCACGAGACCCAGTACTTC.

The rearrangement links TRBV4-1 to TRBJ2-7; 9 nucleotides align to TRBD2. Germline loops: CDR1 MGHRA, CDR2 YSYEKL. The CDR3 totals 16 residues. The J segment lost 0 bases and the V segment lost 4 bases, leaving 7 bases of the junction unmatched. CDR3 in amino acids: CASSPWGLAPSYEQYF. CDR3 nucleotide sequence: TGCGCCAGCAGCCCTTGGGGACTAGCCCCCTCCTACGAGCAGTACTTC.

V and J are TRBV29-1 and TRBJ2-3; D unresolved. V lost 4 bases and J lost 3, with 8 bases in between. CDR3 length: 12 residues. Germline CDR1 is SQVTM and CDR2 is ANQGSEA. The chain's CDR3 is CSVAPGTDTQYF. In nucleotides, the CDR3 is TGCAGCGTTGCGCCTGGGACAGATACGCAGTATTTT.

This clonotype was counted between two and nine times. The chain carries TRBV7-2 and TRBJ2-7, with a tentative D call TRBD2 (5 bases). V was clipped by 5 bases and J by 6 bases, with 11 bases between them. The length of the CDR3 is 12 residues. The germline V gene has CDR1 SGHTA and CDR2 FQGNSA. The CDR3 DNA reads as TGTGCCAGCAGCACGACACGGGGCGAGCAGTACTTC. It yields the protein CASSTTRGEQYF. Supplemented by reference TRBV7-2 and TRBJ2-7, the full variable domain reads GAGVSQSPSNKVTEKGKDVELRCDPISGHTALYWYRQSLGQGLEFLIYFQGNSAPDKSGLPSDRFSAERTGGSVSTLTIQRTQQEDSAVYLCASSTTRGEQYFGPGTRLTVT.

The sample holds a few counts of this clonotype. This chain joins TRBV5-1 and TRBJ2-1, with D uncertain. CDR3 length equals 13 residues. Germline CDR1 reads SGHRS; CDR2 reads YFSETQ. The V and J ends lost 4 bases and 8 bases respectively, with 13 bases between them. DNA of the CDR3: TGCGCCAGCAGCCCCCTTGCAGCCGATGAGCAGTTCTTC. This gives the protein CASSPLAADEQFF. The full variable domain, rest sourced from reference TRBV5-1 and TRBJ2-1, is KAGVTQTPRYLIKTRGQQVTLSCSPISGHRSVSWYQQTPGQGLQFLFEYFSETQRNKGNFPGRFSGRQFSNSRSEMNVSTLELGDSALYLCASSPLAADEQFFGPGTRLTVL.

This clonotype showed up many times. V gene TRBV7-2 combines with J gene TRBJ2-2, with D tentatively TRBD2 (6 bases). The CDR3 is 16 amino acids. The germline V and J ends were trimmed by 7 bases and 1 base, with 16 bases remaining between them. Germline CDR1 is SGHTA and CDR2 is FQGNSA. The CDR3 here is CASTPGDSLNTGELFF. In DNA form, the CDR3 reads TGTGCCAGCACTCCGGGGGACTCACTGAACACCGGGGAGCTGTTTTTT.

In the case of this clonotype: Because the CDR3's place on the DNA is in doubt, the DNA is left out and the CDR3 is given as listed by TCRdb. The chain couples TRBV7-6 to TRBJ2-2; the table gives TRBD2 as D, unverified against the DNA. Both ends counted, the CDR3 spans 18 residues. Germline CDR1 reads SGHVS; CDR2 reads FNYEAQ. CDR3 sequence reads: CASSPRTSGTQTPGSCFF.

The chain has TRBV4-2 and TRBJ2-3; TRBD2 matches 8 bases. After removal of 3 bases from V and 1 base from J, the junction contained 6 bases not matched to a gene. In germline, CDR1 is LGHNA, CDR2 YNFKEQ. The CDR3 loop spans 16 amino acids. Written as DNA, the CDR3 is TGTGCCAGCAGCCAGAAAGCGGGGGAGCGCACAGATACGCAGTATTTT. Encoded protein: CASSQKAGERTDTQYF.

This clonotype has more than one count but fewer than ten. The rearrangement uses TRBV15 and TRBJ2-1, with TRBD2 as a possible D gene (5 bases). The CDR3 has 13 residues. The germline V gene has CDR1 LNHNV and CDR2 YYDKDF (reference sequence). Trimming removed 1 base at V and 7 bases at J, with 8 bases between. CDR3 in amino acids: CATSRAEGNEQFF. The CDR3 nucleotides read TGTGCCACCAGCAGAGCTGAGGGAAATGAGCAGTTCTTC.

This clonotype occurred a few times. The chain links TRBV20-1 to TRBJ2-7; D is perhaps TRBD2 (6 bases). The length of the CDR3 is 11 residues. Germline values: CDR1 DFQATT, CDR2 SNEGSKA (reference sequence). V was pared by 7 bases and J by 3 bases, with 10 bases between. The CDR3 protein is CSGEEVYEQYF. The CDR3 DNA reads as TGCAGTGGGGAGGAGGTCTACGAGCAGTACTTC.

This clonotype was detected only a few times. The V gene is TRBV20-1, the J gene TRBJ1-1; no firm D call. There are 9 residues in the CDR3. Between the trimmed V and J ends, which lost 6 bases and 10 bases, there was a span of 9 bases. Looked up from germline, CDR1 is DFQATT and CDR2 is SNEGSKA (reference sequence). CDR3 protein: CSAPLGAFF. DNA of the CDR3: TGCAGTGCGCCCTTAGGAGCTTTCTTT.

There are many counts of this clonotype. The rearrangement joins TRBV12-3 or TRBV12-4 to TRBJ2-2; 8 bases are shared with TRBD2. The ends lost 6 bases at V and 4 bases at J; junction bases unmatched: 10. The CDR3 is made up of 16 amino acids. The CDR3: CASSRGRPPSTGELFF. The CDR3 nucleotides are TGTGCCAGCAGCCGCGGGAGGCCACCCTCCACCGGGGAGCTGTTTTTT.

The rearrangement joins TRBV15 to TRBJ2-4; 8 bases align to TRBD2. The CDR3 is 17 amino acids. V trimming: 1 base; J trimming: 5 bases; junction bases outside the gene matches: 10. Germline V CDR1 and CDR2: LNHNV, YYDKDF (reference sequence). CDR3 protein: CATSRGTGGPIQNIQYF. In DNA form, the CDR3 reads TGTGCCACCAGCAGAGGAACGGGGGGGCCTATTCAAAACATTCAGTACTTC.

The CDR3 protein is CASSLVDLTGGSTEAFF. CDR3 in DNA: TGCGCCAGCAGCTTGGTAGACCTAACAGGGGGGAGCACTGAAGCTTTCTTT. The chain employs TRBV5-1 and TRBJ1-1, with 8 positions matching TRBD1. The V gene end was trimmed by 0 bases and the J gene end by 4 bases; junction bases not matched to a gene: 11. The CDR3 length is 17 residues. Germline CDR1 reads SGHRS; CDR2 reads YFSETQ.